The TCR beta chain described here comes from a study of vaccination and CD4 T cells after COVID-19. Whole-study context: Control cultures were given a CEFX pool, an HIV-1 Nef pool, or no peptide. Study outcomes and limitations: The study found median SARS-CoV-2-reactive clonotypes rising from about 22 to 38, not significantly.

Sequenced with the Oncomine TCR Beta short-read assay was DNA taken from cultured CD4+ T cells. TCRdb analysed the PCR reads with MiXCR anew, one entry per CDR3 protein. The table records roughly 22,000 distinct CDR3 sequences, 30% to 35% of them present only once. As concerns this clonotype: Its antigen is still unknown.

Treatment of the sample: roughly 11-day PBMC culture with coronavirus spike peptide pools or control peptides (ViraFEST assay). For ViraFEST, peptide pools expanded antigen-specific T cells, after which the TCRs were sequenced. The sequence was obtained from a human donor with COVID-19. Sequenced: cultured CD4+ T cells from blood.

CDR3 loop: CSAAHGGHQPQHF. The CDR3 coding sequence is TGCAGCGCTGCGCATGGAGGTCATCAGCCCCAGCATTTT. The chain links TRBV29-1 to TRBJ1-5, with no clear D. The V end lost 7 bases, the J end lost 5 bases, and 15 bases lay between the germline ends. This CDR3 is 13 amino acids long. In germline, CDR1 is SQVTM, CDR2 ANQGSEA.